This entry concerns a single TCR beta chain. What it recognizes is unknown. The PCR had 60 Vbeta and 13 Jbeta primers. The assay was immunoSEQ multiplex PCR, and TCRdb's table has in-frame clones only and misses some. The sample contains 200,000 or so clones, roughly 88% of which appear only once. The data are from a study of cytomegalovirus exposure and HLA in healthy donors. General study findings and limits: Reportedly, cytomegalovirus status was diagnosed with high sensitivity and specificity. Another analysis was done later, and it associated around 16,000 TCR beta sequences with HLA alleles at 0.05 false discovery rate. CMV serostatus was the sole immune exposure information available.

The material sequenced was PBMCs. The source of this sequence is a boy aged 2 to 10 in good health and CMV-seronegative.

The CDR3 is CATSAGLAGGHDTQYF. DNA for the CDR3: TGCGCCACCTCCGCGGGACTAGCGGGGGGACACGATACGCAGTATTTT. The genes are TRBV5-1 and TRBJ2-3; 15 bases fit TRBD2. J was trimmed by 6 bases and V by 9 bases; bases with no gene match: 11. CDR3 length: 16 amino acids. Germline CDR1 reads SGHRS; CDR2 reads YFSETQ.